A single sample gave rise to the 20 T cell receptor beta chains below, sequenced in a study of OX40 agonist ivuxolimab in advanced cancers. Clones were sequenced by immunoSEQ multiplex PCR, and TCRdb holds only the in-frame ones, with some missing. The sample lists tens of thousands of clones, more than 80% occurring once. Sequenced material: CD4+ or CD8+ T cells sorted from blood, taken in a trial of the OX40 agonist ivuxolimab. The source of these receptors is an adult with an advanced solid tumor such as melanoma, head and neck, liver or kidney cancer.

The chain is built from TRBV5-1 and TRBJ2-5; 9 bases agree with TRBD2. Germline V gives CDR1 SGHRS, CDR2 YFSETQ. The CDR3 length is 15 residues. J gave up 9 bases and V 1 base, and 10 bases lay outside the gene matches. The CDR3 nucleotides are TGCGCCAGCAGCTTGCAGGGGGGTAGCGGGAGTCCCCAGTACTTC. Protein product: CASSLQGGSGSPQYF.

This sequence joins TRBV21-1 and TRBJ2-1; the table's D call, TRBD2, was not checked against the DNA. TRBV21-1 is labeled a pseudogene. CDR3 length equals 15 residues. This chain's CDR3 is CASTGTSGMRDEQFF. The CDR3 bases are TGTGCCAGCACCGGGACTAGCGGGATGAGAGATGAGCAGTTCTTC.

V is TRBV11-2 and J is TRBJ1-2, with D unresolved. The germline CDR1 and CDR2 sequences are SGHAT and FQNNGV. This CDR3 has 12 amino acids. V lost 2 bases to trimming and J lost 6 bases, with 7 bases between them. The CDR3 loop is CASSLHGDGYTF. The CDR3, as DNA: TGTGCCAGCAGCTTACATGGGGATGGCTACACCTTC.

The sample holds a few counts of this clone. The chain uses TRBV29-1 and TRBJ1-1; TRBD1 is a possible D gene (5 bases). CDR3 length equals 14 residues. The germline V gene encodes CDR1 SQVTM and CDR2 ANQGSEA. Trimming removed 6 bases from V and 1 base from J, with 15 bases in between. The CDR3 region has the DNA TGCAGCGTCGGGGGGGTGAACGGGAACACTGAAGCTTTCTTT. Translating it yields CSVGGVNGNTEAFF.

The rearrangement joins TRBV5-4 to TRBJ2-7; possible D gene TRBD2, 7 bases. Trimming took off 5 bases at V and 0 bases at J, with 9 bases between the two ends. This CDR3 contains 13 residues. The germline V gene has CDR1 SGHNT and CDR2 YYREEE (reference sequence). CDR3 nucleotides: TGTGCCAGCAGTCGGGGGGCCTCCTACGAGCAGTACTTC. Amino acid sequence: CASSRGASYEQYF.

This chain links TRBV10-3 with TRBJ2-1; TRBD1 aligns across 10 bases. The V and J ends lost 3 bases and 8 bases, in that order; junction bases with no gene match: 4. Germline assignment: CDR1 ENHRY and CDR2 SYGVKD. This CDR3 contains 14 residues. CDR3: CAISEGGQGYEQFF. For the CDR3, the DNA is TGTGCCATCAGTGAAGGGGGACAGGGGTATGAGCAGTTCTTC.

This clone appeared a single time. The CDR3 here is CSVEDGDRMTGELFF. For the CDR3, the DNA is TGCAGCGTTGAAGATGGGGACAGGATGACCGGGGAGCTGTTTTTT. The chain is built from TRBV29-1 and TRBJ2-2, with 8 bases fitting TRBD1. This CDR3 spans 15 amino acids. V gave up 0 bases and J gave up 5 bases; unmatched junction bases: 5. Germline V gene data show CDR1 as SQVTM and CDR2 as ANQGSEA.

CDR3 loop: CASNAARGTEAFF. CDR3 nucleotides: TGTGCCAGCAACGCAGCCCGGGGGACTGAAGCTTTCTTT. The genes are TRBV2 and TRBJ1-1, with a weak D call TRBD1 (5 bases). V was cut by 7 bases and J by 5 bases, with 14 bases left in between. CDR3 length: 13 amino acids. Germline V gene sequence: CDR1 SNHLY, CDR2 FYNNEI.

The J gene is TRBJ1-3, the V gene TRBV7-2; 9 bases are a match to TRBD1. Germline CDR1 and CDR2: SGHTA and FQGNSA. The CDR3 covers 15 residues. V gave up 5 bases and J gave up 3 bases; unmatched junction bases: 5. CDR3 coding DNA: TGTGCCAGCAGCCCTTCGACAGGGGGTGGAAACACCATATATTTT. It translates to CASSPSTGGGNTIYF.

The J gene is TRBJ2-5, the V gene TRBV5-1, with TRBD1 matching 10 bases. This CDR3 is 15 amino acids long. CDR1 and CDR2 (germline): SGHRS, YFSETQ. V gave up 0 bases and J gave up 4 bases; unmatched junction bases: 3. Here the CDR3 DNA reads TGCGCCAGCAGCTTGGGGGACAGGGGTGGAGAGACCCAGTACTTC. As protein: CASSLGDRGGETQYF.

With respect to this clone: One end of the junction does not line up with germline, which may come from a read error. The chain joins TRBV6-5 to TRBJ2-1, with 8 bases fitting TRBD1. Germline assignment: CDR1 MNHEY and CDR2 SVGAGI. CDR3 length equals 15 residues. The DNA of the CDR3 is TGTGCCAGCAGCCGACAGGGGTCCTCCGACAATGAGCAGTTCTTC. Protein sequence: CASSRQGSSDNEQFF.

The gene calls are TRBV27 and TRBJ1-4; 8 bases agree with TRBD1. The germline gives CDR1 MNHEY, CDR2 SMNVEV (reference sequence). J gave up 2 bases and V 5 bases, and 1 base lay outside the gene matches. The length of the CDR3 is 14 residues. The CDR3 sequence: CASSHRGTNEKLFF. In DNA, the CDR3 is TGTGCCAGCAGTCACAGGGGGACTAATGAAAAACTGTTTTTT. Based on the CDR3 plus reference TRBV27 and TRBJ1-4, the full variable domain is EAQVTQNPRYLITVTGKKLTVTCSQNMNHEYMSWYRQDPGLGLRQIYYSMNVEVTDKGDVPEGYKVSRKEKRNFPLILESPSPNQTSLYFCASSHRGTNEKLFFGSGTQLSVL.

The genes are TRBV7-2 and TRBJ2-3; D perhaps matches TRBD2 (5 bases). This CDR3 is 15 amino acids long. Germline CDR1 is SGHTA and CDR2 is FQGNSA. V lost 2 bases and J 5 bases, leaving 14 bases between the germline ends. The chain's CDR3 is CASSLQALEGDTQYF. The CDR3 DNA is TGTGCCAGCAGCTTACAGGCCCTTGAGGGAGATACGCAGTATTTT.

The chain has TRBV21-1 and TRBJ2-5; the DNA was not used to check the table's D call, TRBD2. TRBV21-1 is a pseudogene segment. The CDR3 extends over 16 amino acids. In DNA, the CDR3 is TGTGCCAGCAGCAATCCGGAACTAGCGGAACAAGAGACCCAGTACTTC. This gives the protein CASSNPELAEQETQYF.

The rearrangement uses TRBV5-1 and TRBJ1-1, with no clear D. V gave up 0 bases and J gave up 1 base, with 4 bases separating them. The germline V gene has CDR1 SGHRS and CDR2 YFSETQ. The CDR3 spans 13 residues. The CDR3 DNA is TGCGCCAGCAGCTTGGTGGCGAACACTGAAGCTTTCTTT. It codes for CASSLVANTEAFF.

J is TRBJ2-7 and V is TRBV6-5, with a weak D call TRBD1 (6 bases). The CDR3 length is 14 residues. Germline V gene data show CDR1 as MNHEY and CDR2 as SVGAGI. The V and J ends lost 2 bases and 2 bases respectively, with 10 bases between them. The CDR3 loop reads CASSYMGAAYEQYF. CDR3 coding DNA: TGTGCCAGCAGTTACATGGGGGCTGCCTACGAGCAGTACTTC.

V and J are TRBV7-6 and TRBJ2-3, with a weak D call TRBD2 (6 bases). V was trimmed by 2 bases and J by 0 bases, leaving 12 bases between them. Germline CDR1 and CDR2: SGHVS and FNYEAQ. The CDR3 runs to 16 residues. The DNA of the CDR3 is TGTGCCAGCAGCTTACTTGGCGCGGGAAGCACAGATACGCAGTATTTT. Translation: CASSLLGAGSTDTQYF.

This clone was observed at least ten times. The V and J genes are TRBV28 and TRBJ1-2, with D hard to call. Germline CDR1 reads MDHEN; CDR2 reads SYDVKM. This CDR3 is 12 amino acids long. The germline V and J ends were trimmed by 11 bases and 4 bases, with 14 bases remaining between them. Here the CDR3 reads CAVGIRGYGYTF. The CDR3 region has the DNA TGTGCCGTGGGGATCAGAGGCTATGGCTACACCTTC.

The rearrangement joins TRBV11-2 to TRBJ2-7; D unresolved. The CDR3 is 12 residues long. The V gene's germline CDR1 is SGHAT and CDR2 FQNNGV. Trimming took 5 bases from V and 4 from J, leaving 9 bases between them. Written as DNA, the CDR3 is TGTGCCAGCAGCCTTAATAGATACGAGCAGTACTTC. This encodes CASSLNRYEQYF.

The rearrangement joins TRBV7-9 to TRBJ2-3; 11 positions agree with TRBD2. The CDR3 is 16 amino acids. Germline V lookup: CDR1 SEHNR, CDR2 FQNEAQ (reference sequence). V gave up 2 bases and J gave up 4 bases; unmatched junction bases: 5. The CDR3, as DNA: TGTGCCAGCAGCTTATATAGCGGGGGGGCCCCAGATACGCAGTATTTT. Amino acid sequence: CASSLYSGGAPDTQYF.